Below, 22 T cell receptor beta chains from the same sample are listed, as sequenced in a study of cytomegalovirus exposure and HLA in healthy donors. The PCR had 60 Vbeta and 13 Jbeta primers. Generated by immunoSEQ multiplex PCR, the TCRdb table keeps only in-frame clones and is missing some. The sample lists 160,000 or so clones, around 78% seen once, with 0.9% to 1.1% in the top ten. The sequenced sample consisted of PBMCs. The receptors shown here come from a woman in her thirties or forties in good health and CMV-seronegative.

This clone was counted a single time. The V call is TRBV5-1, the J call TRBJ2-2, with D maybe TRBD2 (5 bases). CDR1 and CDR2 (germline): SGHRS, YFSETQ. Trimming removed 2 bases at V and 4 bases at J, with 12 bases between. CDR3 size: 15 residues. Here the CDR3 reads CASSFDGMGTGELFF. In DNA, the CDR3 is TGCGCCAGCAGCTTCGACGGGATGGGCACCGGGGAGCTGTTTTTT.

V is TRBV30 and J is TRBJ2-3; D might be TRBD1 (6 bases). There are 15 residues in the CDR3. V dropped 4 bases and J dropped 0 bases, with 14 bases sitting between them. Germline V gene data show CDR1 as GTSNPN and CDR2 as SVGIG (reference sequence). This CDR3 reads CAWTTLGASTDTQYF. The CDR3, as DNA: TGTGCCTGGACCACCCTGGGGGCTAGCACAGATACGCAGTATTTT.

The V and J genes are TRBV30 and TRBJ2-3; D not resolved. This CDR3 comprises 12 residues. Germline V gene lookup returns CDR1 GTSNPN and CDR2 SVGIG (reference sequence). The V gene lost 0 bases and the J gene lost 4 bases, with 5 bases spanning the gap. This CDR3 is CAWSVAADTQYF. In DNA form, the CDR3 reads TGTGCCTGGAGTGTTGCGGCAGATACGCAGTATTTT.

The CDR3 spells CASSLPGTSGRGEQFF. CDR3 bases: TGCGCCAGCAGCTTGCCAGGGACTAGCGGGAGGGGTGAGCAGTTCTTC. The rearrangement joins TRBV5-1 to TRBJ2-1, with 16 bases lining up with TRBD2. This CDR3 has 16 amino acids. The germline gives CDR1 SGHRS, CDR2 YFSETQ. The junction had 4 bases not matched to a gene; V was cut back by 1 base and J by 9 bases.

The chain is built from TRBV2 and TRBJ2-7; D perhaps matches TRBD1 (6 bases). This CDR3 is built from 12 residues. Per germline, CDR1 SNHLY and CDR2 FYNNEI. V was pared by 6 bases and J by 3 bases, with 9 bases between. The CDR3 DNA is TGTGCCAGCAGAAAGGGGGTCTACGAGCAGTACTTC. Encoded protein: CASRKGVYEQYF. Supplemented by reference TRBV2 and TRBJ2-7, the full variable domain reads EPEVTQTPSHQVTQMGQEVILRCVPISNHLYFYWYRQILGQKVEFLVSFYNNEISEKSEIFDDQFSVERPDGSNFTLKIRSTKLEDSAMYFCASRKGVYEQYFGPGTRLTVT.

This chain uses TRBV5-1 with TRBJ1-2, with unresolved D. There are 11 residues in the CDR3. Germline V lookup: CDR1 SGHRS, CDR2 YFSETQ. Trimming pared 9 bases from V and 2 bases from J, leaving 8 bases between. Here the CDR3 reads CATGENYGYTF. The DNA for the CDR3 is TGCGCCACCGGGGAAAACTATGGCTACACCTTC.

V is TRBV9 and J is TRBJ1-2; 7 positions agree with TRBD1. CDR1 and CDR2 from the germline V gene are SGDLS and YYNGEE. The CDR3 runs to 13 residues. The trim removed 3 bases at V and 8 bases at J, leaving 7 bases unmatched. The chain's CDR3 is CASSGTGSGGYTF. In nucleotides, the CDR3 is TGTGCCAGCAGCGGGACAGGTTCGGGGGGCTACACCTTC. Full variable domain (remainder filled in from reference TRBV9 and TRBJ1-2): DSGVTQTPKHLITATGQRVTLRCSPRSGDLSVYWYQQSLDQGLQFLIQYYNGEERAKGNILERFSAQQFPDLHSELNLSSLELGDSALYFCASSGTGSGGYTFGSGTRLTVV.

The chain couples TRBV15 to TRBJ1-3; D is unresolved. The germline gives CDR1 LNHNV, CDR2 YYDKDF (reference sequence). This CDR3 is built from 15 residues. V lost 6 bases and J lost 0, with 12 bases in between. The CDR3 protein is CATRSTGSSGNTIYF. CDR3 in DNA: TGTGCCACCAGAAGTACGGGGTCCTCTGGAAACACCATATATTTT. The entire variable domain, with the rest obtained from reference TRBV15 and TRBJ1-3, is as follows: DAMVIQNPRYQVTQFGKPVTLSCSQTLNHNVMYWYQQKSSQAPKLLFHYYDKDFNNEADTPDNFQSRRPNTSFCFLDIRSPGLGDTAMYLCATRSTGSSGNTIYFGEGSWLTVV.

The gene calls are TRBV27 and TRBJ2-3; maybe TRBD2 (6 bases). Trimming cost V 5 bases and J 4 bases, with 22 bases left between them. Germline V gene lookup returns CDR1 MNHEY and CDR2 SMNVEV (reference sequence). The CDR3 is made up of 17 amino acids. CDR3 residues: CASSQRLSAGYADTQYF. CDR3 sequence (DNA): TGTGCCAGCAGTCAACGGCTGAGCGCGGGATATGCAGATACGCAGTATTTT.

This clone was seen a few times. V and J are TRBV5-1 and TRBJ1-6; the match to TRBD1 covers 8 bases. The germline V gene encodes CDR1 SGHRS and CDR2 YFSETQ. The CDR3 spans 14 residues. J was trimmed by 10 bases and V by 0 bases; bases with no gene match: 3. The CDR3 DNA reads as TGCGCCAGCAGCTTGGCAGGGGGCGAATCACCCCTCCACTTT. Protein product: CASSLAGGESPLHF. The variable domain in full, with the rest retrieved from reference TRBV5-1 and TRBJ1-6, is KAGVTQTPRYLIKTRGQQVTLSCSPISGHRSVSWYQQTPGQGLQFLFEYFSETQRNKGNFPGRFSGRQFSNSRSEMNVSTLELGDSALYLCASSLAGGESPLHFGNGTRLTVT.

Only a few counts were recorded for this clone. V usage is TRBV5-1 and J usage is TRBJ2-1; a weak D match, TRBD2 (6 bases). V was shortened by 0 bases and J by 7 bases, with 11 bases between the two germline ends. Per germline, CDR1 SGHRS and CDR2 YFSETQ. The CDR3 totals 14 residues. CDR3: CASSLEGGKNEQFF. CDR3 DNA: TGCGCCAGCAGCTTGGAGGGAGGAAAGAATGAGCAGTTCTTC.

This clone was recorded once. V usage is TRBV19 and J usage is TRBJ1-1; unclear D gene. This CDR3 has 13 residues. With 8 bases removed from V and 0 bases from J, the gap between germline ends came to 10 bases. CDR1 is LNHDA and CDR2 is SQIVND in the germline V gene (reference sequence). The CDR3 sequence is CASSYTMNTEAFF. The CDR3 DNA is TGTGCCAGTTCGTACACAATGAACACTGAAGCTTTCTTT.

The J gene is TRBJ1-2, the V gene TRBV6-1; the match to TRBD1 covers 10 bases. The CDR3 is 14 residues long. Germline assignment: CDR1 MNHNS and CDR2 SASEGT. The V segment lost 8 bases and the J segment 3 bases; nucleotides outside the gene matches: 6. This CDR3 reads CASDRGRTHYGYTF. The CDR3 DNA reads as TGTGCCAGCGACAGGGGGCGCACCCACTATGGCTACACCTTC.

CDR3 coding DNA: TGTGCCAGCAGCGGACAGGGGCGATTCTACAATGAGCAGTTCTTC. As protein: CASSGQGRFYNEQFF. The rearrangement uses TRBV5-6 and TRBJ2-1; the match to TRBD1 covers 9 bases. The germline CDR1 and CDR2 sequences are SGHDT and YYEEEE. This CDR3 is built from 15 residues. V shed 4 bases, J shed 3 bases, and the junction held 5 bases outside the gene matches.

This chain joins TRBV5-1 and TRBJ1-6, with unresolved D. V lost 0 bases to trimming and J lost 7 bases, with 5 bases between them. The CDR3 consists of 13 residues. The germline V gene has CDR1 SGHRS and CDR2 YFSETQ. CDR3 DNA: TGCGCCAGCAGCTTGGGAGAAAATTCACCCCTCCACTTT. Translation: CASSLGENSPLHF. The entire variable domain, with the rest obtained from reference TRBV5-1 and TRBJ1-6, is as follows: KAGVTQTPRYLIKTRGQQVTLSCSPISGHRSVSWYQQTPGQGLQFLFEYFSETQRNKGNFPGRFSGRQFSNSRSEMNVSTLELGDSALYLCASSLGENSPLHFGNGTRLTVT.

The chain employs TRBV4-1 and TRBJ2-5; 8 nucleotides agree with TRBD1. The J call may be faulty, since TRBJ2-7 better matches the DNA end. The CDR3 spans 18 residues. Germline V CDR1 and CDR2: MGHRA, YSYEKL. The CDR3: CASSQDPDIRQGFYEQYF. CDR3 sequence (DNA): TGCGCCAGCAGCCAAGATCCAGATATCCGACAGGGGTTCTACGAGCAGTACTTC.

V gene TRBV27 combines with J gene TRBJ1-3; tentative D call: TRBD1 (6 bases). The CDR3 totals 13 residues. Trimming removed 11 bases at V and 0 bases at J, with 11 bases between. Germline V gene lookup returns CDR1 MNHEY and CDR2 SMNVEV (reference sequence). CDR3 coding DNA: TGTGCCCCGGACAGATGCTCTGGAAACACCATATATTTT. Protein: CAPDRCSGNTIYF.

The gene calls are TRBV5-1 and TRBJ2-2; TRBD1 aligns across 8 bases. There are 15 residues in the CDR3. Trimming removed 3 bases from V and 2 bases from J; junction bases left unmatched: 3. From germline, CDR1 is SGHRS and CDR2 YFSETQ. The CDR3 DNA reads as TGCGCCAGCAGCTCAGGGGGCTCTAACACCGGGGAGCTGTTTTTT. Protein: CASSSGGSNTGELFF.

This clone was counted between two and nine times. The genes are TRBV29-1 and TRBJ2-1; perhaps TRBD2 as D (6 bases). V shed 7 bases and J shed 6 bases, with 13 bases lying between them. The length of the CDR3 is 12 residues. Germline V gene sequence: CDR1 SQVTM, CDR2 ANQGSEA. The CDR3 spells CSGLRGTNEQFF. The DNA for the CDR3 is TGCAGCGGCCTCCGGGGGACCAATGAGCAGTTCTTC.

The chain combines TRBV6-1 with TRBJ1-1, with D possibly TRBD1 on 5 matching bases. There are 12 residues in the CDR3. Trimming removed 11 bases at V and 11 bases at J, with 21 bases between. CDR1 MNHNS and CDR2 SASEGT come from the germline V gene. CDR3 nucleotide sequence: TGTGCCGCAGAGTGGGACTCAAAACCGGCTTTCTTT. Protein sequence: CAAEWDSKPAFF.

The CDR3 loop reads CASSHRGLGGEQYF. The CDR3 coding sequence is TGTGCCAGTAGTCACCGGGGCCTCGGGGGGGAGCAGTACTTC. The chain couples TRBV19 to TRBJ2-7, with 7 nucleotides matching TRBD2. V dropped 5 bases and J dropped 7; count of bases not matched to a gene: 11. CDR3 size: 14 residues. Germline V CDR1 and CDR2: LNHDA, SQIVND (reference sequence).

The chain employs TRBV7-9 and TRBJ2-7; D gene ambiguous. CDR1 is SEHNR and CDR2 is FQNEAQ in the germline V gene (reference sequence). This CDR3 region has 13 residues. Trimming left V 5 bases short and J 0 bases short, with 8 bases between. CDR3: CASSVEASYEQYF. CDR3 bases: TGTGCCAGCAGCGTCGAGGCCTCCTACGAGCAGTACTTC.